The rows below give T cell receptor beta chains drawn from one sample of a study of TIL therapy for anti-PD-1-resistant metastatic lung cancer. Data came from immunoSEQ multiplex PCR; TCRdb stores just in-frame clones and leaves some out. The sample comprises 36,000 or so clones, around 67% of which are singletons, and about 5.7% rests with the top ten. The input for sequencing was blood, taken at baseline. Receptor source: a person aged 25 to 79 with non-small cell lung cancer. The CDR3 runs from the conserved cysteine through the conserved F or W. A D gene is named only where the DNA matches it firmly. Clone size appears in some rows only: once, few, many, or a class for an expanded clone.

NA	TRBD1	TRBV4-3	TRBJ1-3	CARVLFQGQPTSSSGNTIYF	TGCGCCAGGGTTCTATTTCAGGGACAGCCCACATCGAGCTCTGGAAACACCATATATTTT
NA	TRBD1	TRBV5-4	TRBJ1-2	CASSSRQGANYGYTF	TGTGCCAGCAGCTCCAGACAGGGAGCTAACTATGGCTACACCTTC
NA	NA	TRBV9	TRBJ2-2	CASSVMGASTGELFF	TGTGCCAGCAGCGTAATGGGGGCGAGCACCGGGGAGCTGTTTTTT
NA	TRBD1	TRBV11-1	TRBJ1-5	CASSLGTGGKRSQPQHF	TGTGCCAGCAGCTTAGGGACAGGGGGCAAAAGGAGTCAGCCCCAGCATTTT
NA	NA	TRBV28	TRBJ1-1	CASSPLGGTEAFF	TGTGCCAGCAGTCCTCTCGGGGGCACTGAAGCTTTCTTT
few	TRBD2	TRBV5-4	TRBJ2-1	CASSFSTSGSNEQFF	TGTGCCAGCAGCTTCTCGACTAGCGGGAGCAATGAGCAGTTCTTC
once	TRBD2	TRBV5-4	TRBJ2-2	CASSGTTLNTGELFF	TGTGCCAGCAGCGGGACTACCCTGAACACCGGGGAGCTGTTTTTT
NA	TRBD1	TRBV5-1	TRBJ2-2	CASSLGRGRHPPGELFF	TGCGCCAGCAGCTTGGGCAGGGGGCGGCATCCCCCCGGGGAGCTGTTTTTT
NA	NA	TRBV18	TRBJ2-2	CASSLDRNTGELFF	TGTGCCAGCTCACTAGACAGGAACACCGGGGAGCTGTTTTTT
NA	TRBD1	TRBV19	TRBJ1-1	CASLGQGGSAFF	TGTGCCAGTCTCGGACAGGGGGGTTCGGCTTTCTTT
NA	NA	TRBV6-1	TRBJ1-1	CASSSPGTAETEAFF	TGTGCCAGCAGTAGCCCCGGGACCGCGGAGACCGAAGCTTTCTTT
NA	NA	TRBV4-3	TRBJ2-1	CASSQEGREDEQFF	TGCGCCAGCAGCCAAGAGGGCAGGGAGGATGAGCAGTTCTTC
NA	NA	TRBV4-2	TRBJ2-3	CASSQEDLTDTQYF	TGTGCCAGCAGCCAAGAGGACTTAACAGATACGCAGTATTTT
NA	NA	TRBV4-3	TRBJ1-2	CASSPGETGLYGYTF	TGCGCCAGCAGCCCGGGAGAGACAGGCCTCTATGGCTACACCTTC
NA	NA	TRBV4-3	TRBJ1-1	CASSQERGMGAAFF	TGCGCCAGCAGCCAAGAGCGAGGGATGGGTGCAGCTTTCTTT
NA	NA	TRBV11-2	TRBJ1-1	CASSLEGVMNTEAFF	TGTGCCAGCAGCTTAGAAGGGGTAATGAACACTGAAGCTTTCTTT
few	NA	TRBV11-2	TRBJ1-2	CASSLDNRDRGYTF	TGTGCCAGCAGCTTAGATAACCGGGATCGGGGCTACACCTTC
NA	NA	TRBV28	TRBJ2-5	CASSPRAGEETQYF	TGTGCCAGCAGTCCTCGGGCAGGGGAAGAGACCCAGTACTTC
NA	NA	TRBV27	TRBJ2-7	CASRSRGSYEQYF	TGTGCCAGCCGGTCGAGAGGGTCTTACGAGCAGTACTTC
NA	NA	TRBV28	TRBJ1-6	CASGSRPLHF	TGTGCCAGCGGAAGTCGGCCCCTCCACTTT
NA	NA	TRBV28	TRBJ1-1	CASSPWTDMNTEAFF	TGTGCCAGCAGTCCCTGGACAGACATGAACACTGAAGCTTTCTTT
NA	TRBD1	TRBV27	TRBJ2-1	CASSSLQGVSYNEQFF	TGTGCCAGCAGTTCTTTGCAGGGGGTTTCCTACAATGAGCAGTTCTTC
NA	NA	TRBV9	TRBJ2-1	CASSPPGGSSYNEQFF	TGTGCCAGCAGCCCCCCGGGTGGCAGCTCCTACAATGAGCAGTTCTTC
NA	TRBD1	TRBV19	TRBJ1-2	CASGDRGWGYTF	TGTGCCAGCGGTGACAGGGGATGGGGCTACACCTTC
few	NA	TRBV2	TRBJ2-7	CASSPYRSGGEQYF	TGTGCCAGCAGCCCCTATAGGTCGGGCGGCGAGCAGTACTTC
once	TRBD1	TRBV2	TRBJ2-7	CASSRDRVSAVQYF	TGTGCCAGCAGCCGGGACAGGGTTTCAGCTGTGCAGTACTTC
NA	TRBD2	TRBV10-3	TRBJ2-5	CAISEGLAAETQYF	TGTGCCATCAGTGAAGGCCTAGCGGCGGAGACCCAGTACTTC
NA	NA	TRBV2	TRBJ2-3	CAVLKTDTQYF	TGTGCCGTCCTAAAGACAGATACGCAGTATTTT
NA	TRBD2	TRBV6-5	TRBJ2-1	CASSGLALNEQFF	TGTGCCAGCAGTGGACTAGCGCTCAATGAGCAGTTCTTC
NA	NA	TRBV9	TRBJ1-6	CASSVGVVGRNSPLHF	TGTGCCAGCAGCGTGGGGGTGGTCGGGAGGAATTCACCCCTCCACTTT
NA	NA	TRBV5-4	TRBJ2-7	CASSLQVSYEQYF	TGTGCCAGCAGCTTACAGGTTTCCTACGAGCAGTACTTC
few	TRBD1	TRBV19	TRBJ1-5	CASSAGTGKGSNQPQHF	TGTGCCAGTAGTGCTGGGACAGGAAAAGGTAGCAATCAGCCCCAGCATTTT
NA	TRBD2	TRBV5-6	TRBJ2-7	CASSGTSVSYEQYF	TGTGCCAGCAGCGGGACTAGCGTCTCCTACGAGCAGTACTTC
NA	NA	TRBV11-1	TRBJ2-7	CASSLSSWGRVDYEQYF	TGTGCCAGCAGCTTAAGTTCGTGGGGCAGAGTCGACTACGAGCAGTACTTC
few	TRBD1	TRBV9	TRBJ1-1	CASSVTGGQNTEAFF	TGTGCCAGCAGCGTAACAGGGGGACAGAACACTGAAGCTTTCTTT
NA	TRBD1	TRBV10-3	TRBJ1-4	CAISPGQARGREKLFF	TGTGCCATCAGTCCAGGACAGGCTCGGGGGCGTGAAAAACTGTTTTTT
once	TRBD2	TRBV9	TRBJ2-5	CASSAGLAGEMGQETQYF	TGTGCCAGCAGCGCGGGACTAGCGGGAGAAATGGGGCAAGAGACCCAGTACTTC
once	TRBD2	TRBV7-2	TRBJ2-2	CASTRFSGGHYTGELFF	TGTGCCAGCACGCGATTTAGCGGGGGCCATTACACCGGGGAGCTGTTTTTT
NA	TRBD1	TRBV7-9	TRBJ2-3	CASSLGDRGPTDTQYF	TGTGCCAGCAGCTTAGGGGACAGGGGCCCCACAGATACGCAGTATTTT
NA	TRBD1	TRBV9	TRBJ2-5	CASSLFSGQGGETQYF	TGTGCCAGCAGCTTATTTTCCGGACAGGGGGGAGAGACCCAGTACTTC
few	NA	TRBV30	TRBJ1-1	CAWRVRGDTEAFF	TGTGCCTGGAGAGTTCGGGGAGACACTGAAGCTTTCTTT
NA	NA	TRBV6-5	TRBJ2-1	CASSRFDTEQFF	TGTGCCAGCAGCCGGTTTGACACCGAGCAGTTCTTC
NA	NA	TRBV7-9	TRBJ2-1	CASSIMDEQFF	TGTGCCAGCAGCATTATGGATGAGCAGTTCTTC
few	NA	TRBV2	TRBJ1-2	CASRDSYGYTF	TGTGCCAGCAGGGACAGTTATGGCTACACCTTC
NA	NA	TRBV6-1	TRBJ2-4	CASSTVPQYF	TGTGCCAGCAGTACCGTCCCACAGTACTTC
NA	TRBD1	TRBV7-3	TRBJ2-1	CASSFRQGLYNEQFF	TGTGCCAGCAGCTTCCGACAGGGTCTCTACAATGAGCAGTTCTTC
NA	TRBD1	TRBV7-6	TRBJ2-7	CASSLGTGTYEQYF	TGTGCCAGCAGCTTAGGGACAGGGACCTACGAGCAGTACTTC
NA	NA	TRBV29-1	TRBJ1-5	CSVASRGDQPQHF	TGCAGCGTTGCTTCCAGGGGCGATCAGCCCCAGCATTTT
few	NA	TRBV25-1	TRBJ1-1	CASQDGGPNTEAFF	TGTGCCAGTCAAGACGGGGGGCCGAACACTGAAGCTTTCTTT
NA	NA	TRBV2	TRBJ2-3	CASSELRPRDGGQYF	TGTGCCAGCAGTGAATTGCGGCCTAGGGACGGGGGGCAGTATTTT
NA	TRBD1	TRBV4-3	TRBJ1-2	CASSQGTGGLRGYGYTF	TGCGCCAGCAGCCAAGGGACAGGTGGTTTAAGAGGATATGGCTACACCTTC
NA	NA	TRBV5-4	TRBJ2-1	CASGSYNEQFF	TGTGCCAGCGGGTCCTACAATGAGCAGTTCTTC
NA	NA	TRBV5-1	TRBJ2-5	CASSPNLPGSGETQYF	TGCGCCAGCAGCCCGAACCTGCCCGGGAGTGGGGAGACCCAGTACTTC
few	NA	TRBV5-1	TRBJ1-1	CASSSPMNTEAFF	TGCGCCAGCAGCTCCCCAATGAACACTGAAGCTTTCTTT
NA	TRBD2	TRBV9	TRBJ2-5	CASSPGGAALQETQYF	TGTGCCAGCAGCCCGGGAGGGGCAGCACTTCAAGAGACCCAGTACTTC